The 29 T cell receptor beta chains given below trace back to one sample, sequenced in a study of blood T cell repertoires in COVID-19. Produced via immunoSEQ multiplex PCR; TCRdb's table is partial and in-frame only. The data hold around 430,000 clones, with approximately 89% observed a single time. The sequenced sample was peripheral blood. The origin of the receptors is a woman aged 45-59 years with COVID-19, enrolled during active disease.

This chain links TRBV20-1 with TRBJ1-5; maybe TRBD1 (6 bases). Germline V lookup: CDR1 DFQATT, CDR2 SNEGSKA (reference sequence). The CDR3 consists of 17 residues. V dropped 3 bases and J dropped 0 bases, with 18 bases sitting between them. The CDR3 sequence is CSASNPGQFVSNQPQHF. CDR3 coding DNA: TGCAGTGCTAGTAATCCAGGACAGTTTGTTAGCAATCAGCCCCAGCATTTT.

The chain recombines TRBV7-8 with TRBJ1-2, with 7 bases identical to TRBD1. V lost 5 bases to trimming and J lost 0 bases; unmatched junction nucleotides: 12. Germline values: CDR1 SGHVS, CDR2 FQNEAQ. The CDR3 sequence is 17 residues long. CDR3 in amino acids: CASSALPGTATNYGYTF. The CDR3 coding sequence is TGTGCCAGCAGCGCCCTCCCGGGGACAGCGACTAACTATGGCTACACCTTC. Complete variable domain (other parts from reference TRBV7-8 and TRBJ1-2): GAGVSQSPRYKVAKRGQDVALRCDPISGHVSLFWYQQALGQGPEFLTYFQNEAQLDKSGLPSDRFFAERPEGSVSTLKIQRTQQEDSAVYLCASSALPGTATNYGYTFGSGTRLTVV.

Here the CDR3 DNA reads TGTGCCAGTAGTATGCGGACAGTACAAGTACAACAGACTGAAGCTTTCTTT. It encodes CASSMRTVQVQQTEAFF. J is TRBJ1-1 and V is TRBV19, with a possible D match to TRBD1 (6 bases). The germline gives CDR1 LNHDA, CDR2 SQIVND (reference sequence). The CDR3 is made up of 17 amino acids. V was trimmed by 3 bases and J by 5 bases, leaving 22 bases between them. The variable domain in full, with the rest retrieved from reference TRBV19 and TRBJ1-1, is DGGITQSPKYLFRKEGQNVTLSCEQNLNHDAMYWYRQDPGQGLRLIYYSQIVNDFQKGDIAEGYSVSREKKESFPLTVTSAQKNPTAFYLCASSMRTVQVQQTEAFFGQGTRLTVV.

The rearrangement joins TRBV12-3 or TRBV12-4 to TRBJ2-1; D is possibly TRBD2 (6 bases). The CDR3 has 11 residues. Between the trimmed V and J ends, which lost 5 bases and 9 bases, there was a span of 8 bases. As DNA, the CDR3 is TGTGCCAGCAGTCACGGGGGTGAGCAGTTCTTC. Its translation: CASSHGGEQFF.

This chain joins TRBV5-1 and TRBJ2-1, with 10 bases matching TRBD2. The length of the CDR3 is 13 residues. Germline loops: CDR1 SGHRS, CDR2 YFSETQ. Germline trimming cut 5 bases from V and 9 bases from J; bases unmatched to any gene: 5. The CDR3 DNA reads TGCGCCAGCAGAACTAGCGGGGCCGTTGAGCAGTTCTTC. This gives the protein CASRTSGAVEQFF.

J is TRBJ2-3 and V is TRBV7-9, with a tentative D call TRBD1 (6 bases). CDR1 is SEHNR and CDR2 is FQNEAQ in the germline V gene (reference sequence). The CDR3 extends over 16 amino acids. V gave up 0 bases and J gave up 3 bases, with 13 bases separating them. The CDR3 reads CASSLAGLTGTDTQYF. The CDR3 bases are TGTGCCAGCAGCTTAGCCGGGTTGACAGGTACAGATACGCAGTATTTT.

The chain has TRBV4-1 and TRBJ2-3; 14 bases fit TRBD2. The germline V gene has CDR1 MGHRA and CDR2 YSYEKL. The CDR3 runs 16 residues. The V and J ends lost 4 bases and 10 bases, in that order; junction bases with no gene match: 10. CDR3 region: CASSPWTSGGRRAQYF. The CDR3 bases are TGCGCCAGCAGCCCGTGGACTAGCGGGGGGAGGAGGGCGCAGTATTTT.

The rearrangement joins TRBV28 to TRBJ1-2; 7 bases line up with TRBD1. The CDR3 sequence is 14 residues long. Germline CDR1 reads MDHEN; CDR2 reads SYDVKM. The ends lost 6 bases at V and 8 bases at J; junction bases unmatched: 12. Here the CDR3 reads CASRKKGQGEGYTF. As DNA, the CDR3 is TGTGCCAGCAGGAAAAAGGGCCAGGGGGAGGGCTACACCTTC.

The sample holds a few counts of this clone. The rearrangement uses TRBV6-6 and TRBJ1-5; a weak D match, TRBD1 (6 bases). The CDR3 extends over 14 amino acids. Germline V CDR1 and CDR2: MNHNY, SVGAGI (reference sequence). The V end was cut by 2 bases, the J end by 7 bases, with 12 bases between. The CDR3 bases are TGTGCCAGCAGTTACGAGGGGGTCAGGCAGCCCCAGCATTTT. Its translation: CASSYEGVRQPQHF.

CDR3 DNA: TGCGCCAGCAGCCTCACCAGGGACTATGGCTACACCTTC. Translated: CASSLTRDYGYTF. V and J are TRBV5-1 and TRBJ1-2; D possibly corresponds to TRBD1 (5 bases). The CDR3 has 13 amino acids. Germline V gene sequence: CDR1 SGHRS, CDR2 YFSETQ. V was pared by 4 bases and J by 3 bases, with 10 bases between. The full variable domain, with the rest looked up from reference TRBV5-1 and TRBJ1-2, is KAGVTQTPRYLIKTRGQQVTLSCSPISGHRSVSWYQQTPGQGLQFLFEYFSETQRNKGNFPGRFSGRQFSNSRSEMNVSTLELGDSALYLCASSLTRDYGYTFGSGTRLTVV.

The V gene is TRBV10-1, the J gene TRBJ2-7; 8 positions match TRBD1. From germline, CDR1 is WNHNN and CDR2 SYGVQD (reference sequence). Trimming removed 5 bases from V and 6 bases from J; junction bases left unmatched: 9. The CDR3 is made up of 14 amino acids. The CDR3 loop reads CASSLDRDVSEQYF. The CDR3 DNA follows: TGCGCCAGCAGTTTGGACAGGGACGTATCCGAGCAGTACTTC.

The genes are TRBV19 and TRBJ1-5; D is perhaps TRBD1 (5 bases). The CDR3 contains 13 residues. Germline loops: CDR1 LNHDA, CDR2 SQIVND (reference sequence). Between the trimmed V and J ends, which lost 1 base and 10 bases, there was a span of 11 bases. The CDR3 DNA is TGTGCCAGTAGTATAGGGGTGGGGCTCCCCCAGCATTTT. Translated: CASSIGVGLPQHF.

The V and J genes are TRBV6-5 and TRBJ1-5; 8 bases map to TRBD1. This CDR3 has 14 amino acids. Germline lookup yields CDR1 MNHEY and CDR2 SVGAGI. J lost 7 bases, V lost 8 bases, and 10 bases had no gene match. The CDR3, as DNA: TGTGCCAGCGGGGGACAGGCTGTGTGGCAGCCCCAGCATTTT. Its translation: CASGGQAVWQPQHF.

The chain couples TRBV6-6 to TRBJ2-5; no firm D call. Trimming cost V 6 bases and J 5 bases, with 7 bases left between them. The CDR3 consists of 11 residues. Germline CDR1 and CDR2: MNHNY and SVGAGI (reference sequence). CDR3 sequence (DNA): TGTGCCAGCAGCACCAGGGAGACCCAGTACTTC. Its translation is CASSTRETQYF.

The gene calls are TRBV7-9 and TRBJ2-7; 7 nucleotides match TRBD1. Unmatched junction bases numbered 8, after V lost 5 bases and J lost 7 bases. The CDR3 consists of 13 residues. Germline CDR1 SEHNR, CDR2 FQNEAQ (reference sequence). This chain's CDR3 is CASSRDSSGEQYF. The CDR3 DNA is TGTGCCAGCAGCCGGGACAGCTCGGGGGAGCAGTACTTC.

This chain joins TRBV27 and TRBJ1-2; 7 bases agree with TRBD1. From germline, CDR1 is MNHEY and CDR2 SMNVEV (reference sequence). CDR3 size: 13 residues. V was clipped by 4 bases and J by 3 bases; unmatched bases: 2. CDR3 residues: CASSWDSHYGYTF. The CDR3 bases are TGTGCCAGCAGTTGGGACAGCCACTATGGCTACACCTTC.

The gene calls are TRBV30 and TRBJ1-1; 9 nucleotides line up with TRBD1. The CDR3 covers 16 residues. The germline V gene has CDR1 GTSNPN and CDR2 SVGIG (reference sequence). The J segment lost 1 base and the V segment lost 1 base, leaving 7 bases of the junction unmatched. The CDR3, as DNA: TGTGCCTGGAGTGCCTACTTGACAGGGGGGAACACTGAAGCTTTCTTT. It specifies CAWSAYLTGGNTEAFF. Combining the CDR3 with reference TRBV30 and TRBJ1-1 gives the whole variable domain SQTIHQWPATLVQPVGSPLSLECTVEGTSNPNLYWYRQAAGRGLQLLFYSVGIGQISSEVPQNLSASRPQDRQFILSSKKLLLSDSGFYLCAWSAYLTGGNTEAFFGQGTRLTVV.

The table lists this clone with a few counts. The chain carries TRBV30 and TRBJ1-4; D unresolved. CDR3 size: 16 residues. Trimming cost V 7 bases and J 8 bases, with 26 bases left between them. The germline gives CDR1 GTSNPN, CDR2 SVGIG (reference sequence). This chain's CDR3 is CASSAGAAAGGEKLFF. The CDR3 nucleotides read TGTGCCTCCTCGGCGGGTGCTGCGGCCGGTGGGGAAAAACTGTTTTTT.

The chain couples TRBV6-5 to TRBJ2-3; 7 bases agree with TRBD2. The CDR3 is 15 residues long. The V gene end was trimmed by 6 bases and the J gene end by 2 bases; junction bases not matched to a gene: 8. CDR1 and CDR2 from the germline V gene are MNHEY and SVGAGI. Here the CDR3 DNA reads TGTGCCAGCAGCGATAGCGGGCGATCCACAGATACGCAGTATTTT. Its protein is CASSDSGRSTDTQYF.

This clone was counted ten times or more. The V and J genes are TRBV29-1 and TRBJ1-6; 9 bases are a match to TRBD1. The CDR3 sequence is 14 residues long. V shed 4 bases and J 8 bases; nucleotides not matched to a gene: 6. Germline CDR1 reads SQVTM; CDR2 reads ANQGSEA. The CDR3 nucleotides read TGCAGCGTTGGTAGGGACAGGGCGTATTCACCCCTCCACTTT. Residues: CSVGRDRAYSPLHF.

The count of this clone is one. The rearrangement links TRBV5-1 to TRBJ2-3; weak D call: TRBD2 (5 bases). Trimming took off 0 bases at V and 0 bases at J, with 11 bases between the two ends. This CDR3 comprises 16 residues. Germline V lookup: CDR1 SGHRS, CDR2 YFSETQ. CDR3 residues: CASSLDRLASTDTQYF. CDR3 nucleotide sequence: TGCGCCAGCAGCTTGGATCGGCTAGCAAGCACAGATACGCAGTATTTT. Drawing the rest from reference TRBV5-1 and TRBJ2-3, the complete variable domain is KAGVTQTPRYLIKTRGQQVTLSCSPISGHRSVSWYQQTPGQGLQFLFEYFSETQRNKGNFPGRFSGRQFSNSRSEMNVSTLELGDSALYLCASSLDRLASTDTQYFGPGTRLTVL.

The CDR3 loop reads CASSIEGWTSFTEAFF. The CDR3 DNA reads TGTGCCAGTAGTATAGAGGGGTGGACAAGTTTCACTGAAGCTTTCTTT. This sequence joins TRBV19 and TRBJ1-1; weak D call: TRBD1 (5 bases). The V and J ends lost 0 bases and 4 bases respectively, with 15 bases between them. The length of the CDR3 is 16 residues. The germline CDR1 and CDR2 sequences are LNHDA and SQIVND (reference sequence).

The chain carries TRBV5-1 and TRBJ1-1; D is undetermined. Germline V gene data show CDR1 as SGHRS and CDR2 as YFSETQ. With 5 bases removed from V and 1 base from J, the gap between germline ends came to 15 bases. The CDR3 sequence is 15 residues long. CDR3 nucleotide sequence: TGCGCCAGCAGTAAAGAGTGGGGAGGGAACACTGAAGCTTTCTTT. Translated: CASSKEWGGNTEAFF.

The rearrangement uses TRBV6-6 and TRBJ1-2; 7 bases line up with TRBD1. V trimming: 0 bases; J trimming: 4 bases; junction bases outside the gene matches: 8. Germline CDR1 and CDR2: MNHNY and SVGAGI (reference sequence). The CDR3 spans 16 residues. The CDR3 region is CASSYSLGGNSYGYTF. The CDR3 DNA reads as TGTGCCAGCAGTTACTCGCTAGGGGGCAATAGCTATGGCTACACCTTC.

CDR3 loop: CASSYGGAAEQYF. The DNA of the CDR3 is TGTGCCAGCAGTTACGGGGGGGCAGCCGAGCAGTACTTC. The V and J genes are TRBV6-2 or TRBV6-3 and TRBJ2-7; maybe TRBD2 (7 bases). This CDR3 is 13 amino acids long. CDR1 and CDR2 (germline): MNHEY, SVGEGT. V lost 2 bases, J lost 6 bases, and 11 bases lay in between.

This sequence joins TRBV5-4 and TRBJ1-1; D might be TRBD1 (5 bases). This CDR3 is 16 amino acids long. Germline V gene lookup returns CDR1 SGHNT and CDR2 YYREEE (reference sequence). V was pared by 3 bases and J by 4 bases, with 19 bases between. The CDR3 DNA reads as TGTGCCAGCAGCTCGGGAGGGAGGGGTATGAGCACTGAAGCTTTCTTT. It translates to CASSSGGRGMSTEAFF.

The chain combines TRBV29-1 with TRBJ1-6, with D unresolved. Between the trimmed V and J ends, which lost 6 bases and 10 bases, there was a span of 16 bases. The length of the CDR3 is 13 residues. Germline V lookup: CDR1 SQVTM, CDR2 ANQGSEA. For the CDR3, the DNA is TGCAGCGTCCGAGGGAGGGAAGGGTCACCCCTCCACTTT. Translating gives CSVRGREGSPLHF.

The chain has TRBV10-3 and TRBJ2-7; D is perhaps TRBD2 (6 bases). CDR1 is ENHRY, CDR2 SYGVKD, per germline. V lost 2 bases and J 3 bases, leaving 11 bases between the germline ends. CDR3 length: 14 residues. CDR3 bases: TGTGCCATCAGTGAGCAGGGAGGCTACTACGAGCAGTACTTC. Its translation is CAISEQGGYYEQYF.

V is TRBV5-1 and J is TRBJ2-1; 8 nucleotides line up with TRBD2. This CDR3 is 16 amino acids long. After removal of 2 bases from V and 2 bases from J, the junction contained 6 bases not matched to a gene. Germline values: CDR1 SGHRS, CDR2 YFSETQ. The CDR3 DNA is TGCGCCAGCAGCTTTCTCGAGCGGGGGACCTACAATGAGCAGTTCTTC. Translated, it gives CASSFLERGTYNEQFF.